This T cell receptor beta chain is drawn from a study of patients and donors after allogeneic stem cell transplantation. The CDR3 covers 14 residues. V lost 0 bases and J 5 bases, leaving 10 bases between the germline ends. The germline V gene encodes CDR1 MNHEY and CDR2 SVGAGI. MiXCR, run by TCRdb on the RT-PCR reads, gives a single entry per CDR3 protein. The sample has roughly 150,000 distinct CDR3 sequences, 24% seen once; the top ten hold about 25%. The chain is built from TRBV6-5 and TRBJ2-5; D unclear. Sequencing used blood, either unsorted or a sorted T cell fraction (not recorded which). The sequence was obtained from a human donor who was either an allogeneic HSCT recipient or a stem cell or donor lymphocyte infusion donor (not recorded which). It is not recorded whose cells these are; they may come from a transplant donor. The CDR3 DNA reads TGTGCCAGCAGTTACTCTCCGGTTCGGGAGACCCAGTACTTC. Protein: CASSYSPVRETQYF.